Listed here is a single TCR beta chain. These data come from a study of T cells in tuberculosis. Here immunoSEQ multiplex PCR was the method, and the copy in TCRdb shows in-frame clones only, minus some. The sample records around 30,000 clones, about 90% being singletons. The germline V gene has CDR1 SGHVS and CDR2 FQNEAQ. V was clipped by 4 bases and J by 7 bases; unmatched bases: 7. CDR3 length: 15 residues. Sequenced input: PBMCs. This chain joins TRBV7-8 and TRBJ1-6; the match to TRBD1 covers 7 bases. This clonotype was sampled from a donor aged 10-29 years with latent tuberculosis or without tuberculosis infection. Here the CDR3 reads CASSSHEGANSPLHF. The CDR3, as DNA: TGTGCCAGCAGCTCCCACGAGGGGGCGAATTCACCCCTCCACTTT.